These 19 T cell receptor beta chains were sequenced from one sample in a study of blood T cell repertoires in COVID-19. Only in-frame clones appear in the TCRdb table, and some are missing; sequencing was by immunoSEQ multiplex PCR. The table shows about 120,000 clones, with less than 95% occurring only once. The sample was peripheral blood. The source is a human donor with active COVID-19. The donor label of this sample is uncertain.

The chain links TRBV27 to TRBJ2-6, with D perhaps matching TRBD2 (5 bases). This CDR3 is built from 14 residues. Trimming took off 11 bases at V and 1 base at J, with 12 bases between the two ends. Germline V gene lookup returns CDR1 MNHEY and CDR2 SMNVEV (reference sequence). CDR3 nucleotides: TGTGCCGGGCCGGGAACGTCTGGGGCCAACGTCCTGACTTTC. It translates to CAGPGTSGANVLTF.

V is TRBV23-1 and J is TRBJ2-2; 7 positions agree with TRBD2. Being an ORF, TRBV23-1 has a function that is uncertain. With 1 base clipped from V and 6 bases from J, the junction kept 5 bases outside the gene matches. CDR3 length: 15 amino acids. DNA of the CDR3: TGCGCCAGCAGTCAATTCCAGGGAGGGTCCGGGGAGCTGTTTTTT. Translating it yields CASSQFQGGSGELFF.

This chain uses TRBV7-2 with TRBJ1-2, with 8 bases identical to TRBD1. J was trimmed by 6 bases and V by 5 bases; bases with no gene match: 11. Germline values: CDR1 SGHTA, CDR2 FQGNSA. The CDR3 runs 15 residues. CDR3 DNA: TGTGCCAGCAGCCGGTCCGGGACAGGCTTTGATGGCTACACCTTC. It yields the protein CASSRSGTGFDGYTF.

The chain has TRBV6-4 and TRBJ2-3, with a weak D call TRBD1 (5 bases). The CDR3 has 12 amino acids. Deletions cut 6 bases from V and 6 bases from J, with 10 bases between. CDR1 is MRHNA, CDR2 SNTAGT, per germline. CDR3 sequence: CASRGPSDTQYF. CDR3 nucleotides: TGTGCCAGCAGGGGGCCTTCGGATACGCAGTATTTT.

V and J are TRBV4-3 and TRBJ2-3; TRBD2 matches at 10 bases. The junction had 4 bases not matched to a gene; V was cut back by 2 bases and J by 2 bases. The CDR3 runs to 16 residues. Germline CDR1 and CDR2: LGHNA and YSLEER. DNA of the CDR3: TGCGCCAGCAGCCAAACTAGCGGGACCAACACAGATACGCAGTATTTT. Translating gives CASSQTSGTNTDTQYF.

This chain connects TRBV30 to TRBJ2-3, with D possibly being TRBD2 (5 bases). Germline CDR1 reads GTSNPN; CDR2 reads SVGIG (reference sequence). Trimming took off 4 bases at V and 4 bases at J, with 9 bases between the two ends. The CDR3 length is 12 residues. CDR3 bases: TGTGCCTGGAACGGACTCTCAGATACGCAGTATTTT. Translating gives CAWNGLSDTQYF.

This rearrangement joins TRBV6-8 to TRBJ2-7, with TRBD1 as a possible D gene (6 bases). From germline, CDR1 is MNHGY and CDR2 SAAAGT. The CDR3 totals 14 residues. V lost 8 bases and J 6 bases, leaving 20 bases between the germline ends. The CDR3 sequence: CASFSTLDRREQYF. The CDR3 DNA sequence: TGTGCCAGCTTCTCCACCCTGGACAGACGCGAGCAGTACTTC.

V gene TRBV2 combines with J gene TRBJ1-1; no reliable D call. This CDR3 spans 12 amino acids. The V end was cut by 6 bases, the J end by 1 base, with 6 bases between. Per germline, CDR1 SNHLY and CDR2 FYNNEI. The CDR3 DNA follows: TGTGCCAGCAGCTACGAGAACACTGAAGCTTTCTTT. It translates to CASSYENTEAFF.

Concerning this clone: One end of the junction does not line up with germline, which may come from a read error. The J gene is TRBJ1-1, the V gene TRBV5-1; 7 positions match TRBD1. The CDR3 runs to 14 residues. The germline CDR1 and CDR2 sequences are SGHRS and YFSETQ. The CDR3 spells CASSGKTGNAEAFF. The CDR3, as DNA: TGCGCCAGCAGCGGTAAGACAGGGAACGCTGAAGCTTTCTTT. Full variable domain (outside the CDR3, taken from reference TRBV5-1 and TRBJ1-1): KAGVTQTPRYLIKTRGQQVTLSCSPISGHRSVSWYQQTPGQGLQFLFEYFSETQRNKGNFPGRFSGRQFSNSRSEMNVSTLELGDSALYLCASSGKTGNAEAFFGQGTRLTVV.

The rearrangement links TRBV6-6 to TRBJ1-2; D is ambiguous. Germline CDR1 and CDR2: MNHNY and SVGAGI (reference sequence). This CDR3 is built from 13 residues. Trimming stripped 6 bases from V and 1 base from J, with 9 bases between. CDR3 DNA sequence: TGTGCCAGCAGCGTTACAGATAACTATGGCTACACCTTC. Its translation: CASSVTDNYGYTF.

The chain joins TRBV7-8 to TRBJ2-3, with a possible D match to TRBD2 (5 bases). V was cut by 0 bases and J by 5 bases, with 12 bases left in between. Germline V lookup: CDR1 SGHVS, CDR2 FQNEAQ. The CDR3 is made up of 15 amino acids. The CDR3 DNA follows: TGTGCCAGCAGCTTAGCGCCAACTAGTCAAGATACGCAGTATTTT. This gives the protein CASSLAPTSQDTQYF.

The chain uses TRBV7-7 and TRBJ2-2; possibly TRBD1 for D (6 bases). The CDR3 totals 15 residues. The V gene lost 1 base and the J gene lost 3 bases, with 9 bases spanning the gap. Germline-derived CDR1 and CDR2 are SSHAT and FNYEAQ (reference sequence). Here the CDR3 reads CASSLVRGDTGELFF. The CDR3 DNA is TGTGCCAGCAGCTTAGTCAGGGGTGACACCGGGGAGCTGTTTTTT.

This rearrangement joins TRBV5-1 to TRBJ2-7; 10 nucleotides agree with TRBD2. The CDR3 loop spans 15 amino acids. Germline assignment: CDR1 SGHRS and CDR2 YFSETQ. V was clipped by 2 bases and J by 4 bases; unmatched bases: 6. This CDR3 is CASSFTLAGVYEQYF. CDR3 DNA sequence: TGCGCCAGCAGCTTTACGCTAGCGGGGGTATACGAGCAGTACTTC.

The chain carries TRBV3-1 (or the pseudogene TRBV3-2) and TRBJ2-7; 9 nucleotides agree with TRBD1. The CDR3 runs to 13 residues. The ends lost 1 base at V and 6 bases at J; junction bases unmatched: 1. The germline V gene has CDR1 LGHDT and CDR2 YNNKEL (reference sequence). CDR3 DNA sequence: TGTGCCAGCAGCCAAGGGGACAGGGCCGAGCAGTACTTC. It translates to CASSQGDRAEQYF.

V gene TRBV2 combines with J gene TRBJ2-3; 10 bases agree with TRBD2. From germline, CDR1 is SNHLY and CDR2 FYNNEI. V lost 0 bases to trimming and J lost 15 bases; unmatched junction nucleotides: 9. This CDR3 region has 14 residues. This chain's CDR3 is CASSEAFTSGAPYF. The CDR3 DNA reads as TGTGCCAGCAGTGAAGCCTTCACTAGCGGGGCCCCATATTTT.

The genes are TRBV7-2 and TRBJ2-1; 8 bases are a match to TRBD1. This CDR3 contains 14 residues. Looked up from germline, CDR1 is SGHTA and CDR2 is FQGNSA. Trimming cost V 1 base and J 8 bases; bases outside gene matches: 4. This chain's CDR3 is CASSLGQGLHEQFF. CDR3 sequence (DNA): TGTGCCAGCAGCTTAGGACAGGGGTTGCATGAGCAGTTCTTC.

The rearrangement uses TRBV12-3 or TRBV12-4 and TRBJ2-5; D unresolved. V was shortened by 6 bases and J by 5 bases, with 7 bases between the two germline ends. This CDR3 has 11 residues. The CDR3: CASSLGETQYF. The CDR3 nucleotides are TGTGCCAGCAGCCTCGGGGAGACCCAGTACTTC.

The gene calls are TRBV4-1 and TRBJ1-1; perhaps TRBD1 as D (6 bases). CDR3 length: 16 residues. The V end was cut by 2 bases, the J end by 2 bases, with 15 bases between. Germline CDR1 MGHRA, CDR2 YSYEKL. Written as DNA, the CDR3 is TGCGCCAGCAGCCAACAACAAGGGGGGGCCAACACTGAAGCTTTCTTT. Protein: CASSQQQGGANTEAFF.

V gene TRBV7-2 combines with J gene TRBJ2-7; TRBD1 matches at 8 bases. The CDR3 has 15 residues. Per the germline V gene, CDR1 is SGHTA and CDR2 is FQGNSA. J lost 0 bases, V lost 1 base, and 2 bases had no gene match. This CDR3 reads CASSLDRGVSYEQYF. CDR3 nucleotide sequence: TGTGCCAGCAGCTTAGACAGGGGGGTCTCCTACGAGCAGTACTTC.